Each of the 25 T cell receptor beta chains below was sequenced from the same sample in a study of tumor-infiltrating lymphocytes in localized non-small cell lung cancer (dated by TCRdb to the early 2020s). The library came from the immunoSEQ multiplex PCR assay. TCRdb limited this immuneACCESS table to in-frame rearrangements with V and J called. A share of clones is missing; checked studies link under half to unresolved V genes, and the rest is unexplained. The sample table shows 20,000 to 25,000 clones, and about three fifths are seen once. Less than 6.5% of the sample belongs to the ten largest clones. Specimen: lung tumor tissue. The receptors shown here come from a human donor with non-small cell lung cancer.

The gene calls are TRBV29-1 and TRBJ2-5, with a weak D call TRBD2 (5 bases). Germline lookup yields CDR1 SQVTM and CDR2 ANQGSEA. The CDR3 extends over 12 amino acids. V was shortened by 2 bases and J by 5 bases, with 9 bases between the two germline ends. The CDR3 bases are TGCAGCGTTGAACCAGCGGCGGAGACCCAGTACTTC. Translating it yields CSVEPAAETQYF.

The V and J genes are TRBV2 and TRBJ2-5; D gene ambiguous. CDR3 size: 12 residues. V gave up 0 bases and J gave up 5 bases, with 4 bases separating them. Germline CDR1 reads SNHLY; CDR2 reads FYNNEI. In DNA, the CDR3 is TGTGCCAGCAGTGAAGCGCGGGAGACCCAGTACTTC. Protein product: CASSEARETQYF.

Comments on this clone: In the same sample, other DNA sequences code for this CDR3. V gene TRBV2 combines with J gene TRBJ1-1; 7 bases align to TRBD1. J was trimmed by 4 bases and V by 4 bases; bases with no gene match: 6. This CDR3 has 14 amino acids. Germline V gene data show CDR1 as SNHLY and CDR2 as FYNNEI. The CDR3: CASSGPGGGTEAFF. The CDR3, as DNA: TGTGCCAGCAGTGGACCAGGGGGAGGCACTGAAGCTTTCTTT.

CDR3: CASTRQGRETQYF. The DNA for the CDR3 is TGTGCCAGCACCCGACAGGGGCGAGAGACCCAGTACTTC. This chain joins TRBV6-1 and TRBJ2-5, with 8 bases lining up with TRBD1. V gave up 7 bases and J gave up 4 bases; unmatched junction bases: 5. Germline V gene sequence: CDR1 MNHNS, CDR2 SASEGT. This CDR3 has 13 residues.

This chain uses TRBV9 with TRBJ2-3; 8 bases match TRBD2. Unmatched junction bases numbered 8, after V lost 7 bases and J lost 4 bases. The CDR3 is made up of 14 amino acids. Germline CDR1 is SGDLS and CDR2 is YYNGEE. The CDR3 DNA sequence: TGTGCCAGCTCCACAAGCGGGAGTCCAGATACGCAGTATTTT. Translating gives CASSTSGSPDTQYF.

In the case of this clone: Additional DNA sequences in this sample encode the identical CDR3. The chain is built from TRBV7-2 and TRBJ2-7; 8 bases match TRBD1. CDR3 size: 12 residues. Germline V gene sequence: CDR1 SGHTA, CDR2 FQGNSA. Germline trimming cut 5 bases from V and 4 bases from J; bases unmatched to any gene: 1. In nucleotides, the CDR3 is TGTGCCAGCAGCCGACAGGGGTACGAGCAGTACTTC. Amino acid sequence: CASSRQGYEQYF.

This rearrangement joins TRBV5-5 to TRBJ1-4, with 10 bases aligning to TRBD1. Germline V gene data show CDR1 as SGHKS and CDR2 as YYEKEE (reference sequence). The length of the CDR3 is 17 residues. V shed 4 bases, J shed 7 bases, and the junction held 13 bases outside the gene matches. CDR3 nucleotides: TGTGCCAGCAGCCCCCGACCCCCGACAGGGGGCGGTGAAAAACTGTTTTTT. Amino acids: CASSPRPPTGGGEKLFF.

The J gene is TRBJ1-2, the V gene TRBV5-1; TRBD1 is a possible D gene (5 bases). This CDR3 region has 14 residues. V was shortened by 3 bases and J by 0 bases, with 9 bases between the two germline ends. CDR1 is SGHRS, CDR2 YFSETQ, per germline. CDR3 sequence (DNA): TGCGCCAGCAGCTCGACAGTAGCTAACTATGGCTACACCTTC. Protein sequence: CASSSTVANYGYTF.

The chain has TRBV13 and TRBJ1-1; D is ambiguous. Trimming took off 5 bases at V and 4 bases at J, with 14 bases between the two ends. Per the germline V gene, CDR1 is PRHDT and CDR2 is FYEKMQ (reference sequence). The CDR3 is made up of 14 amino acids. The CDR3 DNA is TGTGCCAGCAGCCGCGGCGTGGATGCCACTGAAGCTTTCTTT. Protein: CASSRGVDATEAFF.

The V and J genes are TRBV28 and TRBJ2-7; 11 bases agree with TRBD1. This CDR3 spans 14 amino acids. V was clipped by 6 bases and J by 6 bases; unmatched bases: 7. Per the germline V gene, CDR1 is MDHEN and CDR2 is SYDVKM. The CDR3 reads CASSTGTGGGEQYF. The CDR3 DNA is TGTGCCAGCAGCACCGGGACAGGGGGAGGCGAGCAGTACTTC. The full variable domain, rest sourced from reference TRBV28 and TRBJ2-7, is DVKVTQSSRYLVKRTGEKVFLECVQDMDHENMFWYRQDPGLGLRLIYFSYDVKMKEKGDIPEGYSVSREKKERFSLILESASTNQTSMYLCASSTGTGGGEQYFGPGTRLTVT.

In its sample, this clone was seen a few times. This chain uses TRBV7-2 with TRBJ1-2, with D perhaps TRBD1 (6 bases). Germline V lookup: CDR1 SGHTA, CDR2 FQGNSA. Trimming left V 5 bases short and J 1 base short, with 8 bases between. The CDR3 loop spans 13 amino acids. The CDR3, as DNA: TGTGCCAGCAGCCGAGGGGGTAACTATGGCTACACCTTC. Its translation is CASSRGGNYGYTF.

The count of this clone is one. The DNA for the CDR3 is TGTGCCAGCGGGTTCGGGGGCCCCCATACCTACAATGAGCAGTTCTTC. Translated: CASGFGGPHTYNEQFF. The rearrangement uses TRBV9 and TRBJ2-1; either TRBD1 or TRBD2 may supply D (6 bases each). V gave up 7 bases and J gave up 2 bases, with 19 bases separating them. From germline, CDR1 is SGDLS and CDR2 YYNGEE. The CDR3 runs to 16 residues. Full variable domain (remainder filled in from reference TRBV9 and TRBJ2-1): DSGVTQTPKHLITATGQRVTLRCSPRSGDLSVYWYQQSLDQGLQFLIQYYNGEERAKGNILERFSAQQFPDLHSELNLSSLELGDSALYFCASGFGGPHTYNEQFFGPGTRLTVL.

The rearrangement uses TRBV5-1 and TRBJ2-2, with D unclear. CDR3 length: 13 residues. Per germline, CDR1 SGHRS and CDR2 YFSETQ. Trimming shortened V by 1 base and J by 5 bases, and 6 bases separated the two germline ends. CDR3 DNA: TGCGCCAGCAGCTTGTCCGTTACCGGGGAGCTGTTTTTT. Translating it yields CASSLSVTGELFF. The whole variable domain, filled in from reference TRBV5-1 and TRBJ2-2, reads KAGVTQTPRYLIKTRGQQVTLSCSPISGHRSVSWYQQTPGQGLQFLFEYFSETQRNKGNFPGRFSGRQFSNSRSEMNVSTLELGDSALYLCASSLSVTGELFFGEGSRLTVL.

The CDR3 DNA reads TGTGCCAGCAGCTTAGTTAGCTCTGGGGCCAACGTCCTGACTTTC. Amino acid sequence: CASSLVSSGANVLTF. The V gene is TRBV11-2, the J gene TRBJ2-6; D remains ambiguous. Trimming pared 1 base from V and 0 bases from J, leaving 4 bases between. The germline CDR1 and CDR2 sequences are SGHAT and FQNNGV. The CDR3 is made up of 15 amino acids.

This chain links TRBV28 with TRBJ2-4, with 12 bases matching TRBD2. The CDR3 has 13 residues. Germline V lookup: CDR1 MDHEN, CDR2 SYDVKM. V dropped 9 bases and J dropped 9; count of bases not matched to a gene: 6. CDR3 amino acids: CASRLAGASIQYF. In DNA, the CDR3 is TGTGCCAGTAGACTAGCGGGAGCTAGCATTCAGTACTTC.

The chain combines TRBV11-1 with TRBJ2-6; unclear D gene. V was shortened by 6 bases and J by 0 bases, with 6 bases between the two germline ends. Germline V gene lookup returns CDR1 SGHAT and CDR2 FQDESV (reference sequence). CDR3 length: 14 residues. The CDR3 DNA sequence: TGTGCCAGCAGGGGCGTCTCTGGGGCCAACGTCCTGACTTTC. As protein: CASRGVSGANVLTF.

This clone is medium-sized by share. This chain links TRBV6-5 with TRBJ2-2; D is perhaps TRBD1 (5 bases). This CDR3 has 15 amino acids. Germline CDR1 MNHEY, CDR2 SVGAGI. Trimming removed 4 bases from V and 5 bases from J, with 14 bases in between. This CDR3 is CASSFSQEMTGELFF. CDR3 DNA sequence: TGTGCCAGCAGTTTCTCACAGGAGATGACCGGGGAGCTGTTTTTT.

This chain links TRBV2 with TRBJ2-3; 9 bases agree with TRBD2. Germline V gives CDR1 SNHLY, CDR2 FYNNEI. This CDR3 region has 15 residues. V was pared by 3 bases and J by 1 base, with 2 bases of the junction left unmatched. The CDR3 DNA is TGTGCCAGCAGTGACATAGCGGGGGGCACAGATACGCAGTATTTT. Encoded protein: CASSDIAGGTDTQYF.

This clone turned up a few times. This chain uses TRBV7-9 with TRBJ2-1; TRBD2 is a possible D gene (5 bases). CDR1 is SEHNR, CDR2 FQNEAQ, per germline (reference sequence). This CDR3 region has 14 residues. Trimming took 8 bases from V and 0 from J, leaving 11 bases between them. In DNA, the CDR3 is TGTGCCAGCGTGGGAGAAAGCTCCTACAATGAGCAGTTCTTC. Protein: CASVGESSYNEQFF.

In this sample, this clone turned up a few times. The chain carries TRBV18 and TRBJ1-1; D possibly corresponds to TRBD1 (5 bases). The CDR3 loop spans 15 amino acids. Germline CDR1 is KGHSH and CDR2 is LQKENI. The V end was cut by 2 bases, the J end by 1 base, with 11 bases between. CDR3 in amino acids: CASSPSGLSNTEAFF. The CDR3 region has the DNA TGTGCCAGCTCACCATCGGGACTGTCGAACACTGAAGCTTTCTTT.

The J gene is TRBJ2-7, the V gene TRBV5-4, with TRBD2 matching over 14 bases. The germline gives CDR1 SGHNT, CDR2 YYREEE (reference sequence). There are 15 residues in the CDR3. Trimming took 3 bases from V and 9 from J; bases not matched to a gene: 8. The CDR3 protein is CASSSPTSGRVGQYF. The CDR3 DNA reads TGTGCCAGCAGCTCCCCGACTAGCGGGAGGGTGGGGCAGTACTTC.

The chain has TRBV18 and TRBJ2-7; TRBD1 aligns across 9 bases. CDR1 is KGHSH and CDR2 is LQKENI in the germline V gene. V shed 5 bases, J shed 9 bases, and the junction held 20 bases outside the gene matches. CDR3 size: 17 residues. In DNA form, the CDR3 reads TGTGCCAGCTCAACACGGAATTCGGGACAGGGAAGTTTGGGGCAGTACTTC. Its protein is CASSTRNSGQGSLGQYF.

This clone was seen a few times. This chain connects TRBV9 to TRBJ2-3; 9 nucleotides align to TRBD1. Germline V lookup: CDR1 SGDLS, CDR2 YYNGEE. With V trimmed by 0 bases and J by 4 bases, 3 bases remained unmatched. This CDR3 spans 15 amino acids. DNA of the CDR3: TGTGCCAGCAGCGTAGGGGGACAGGGCGCAGATACGCAGTATTTT. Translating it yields CASSVGGQGADTQYF.

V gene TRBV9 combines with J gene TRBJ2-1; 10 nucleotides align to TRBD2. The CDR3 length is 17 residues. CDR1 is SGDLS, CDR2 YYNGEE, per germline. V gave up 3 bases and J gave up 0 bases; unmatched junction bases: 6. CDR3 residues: CASSAGLAAFSYNEQFF. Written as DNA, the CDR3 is TGTGCCAGCAGCGCCGGACTAGCGGCTTTCTCCTACAATGAGCAGTTCTTC.

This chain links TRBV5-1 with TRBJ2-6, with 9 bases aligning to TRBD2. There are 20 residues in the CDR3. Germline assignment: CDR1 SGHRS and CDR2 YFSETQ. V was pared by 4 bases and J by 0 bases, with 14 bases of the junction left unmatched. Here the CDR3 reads CASSLPLTSGSRSGANVLTF. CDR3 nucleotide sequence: TGCGCCAGCAGCCTACCTTTGACTAGCGGATCACGCTCTGGGGCCAACGTCCTGACTTTC.